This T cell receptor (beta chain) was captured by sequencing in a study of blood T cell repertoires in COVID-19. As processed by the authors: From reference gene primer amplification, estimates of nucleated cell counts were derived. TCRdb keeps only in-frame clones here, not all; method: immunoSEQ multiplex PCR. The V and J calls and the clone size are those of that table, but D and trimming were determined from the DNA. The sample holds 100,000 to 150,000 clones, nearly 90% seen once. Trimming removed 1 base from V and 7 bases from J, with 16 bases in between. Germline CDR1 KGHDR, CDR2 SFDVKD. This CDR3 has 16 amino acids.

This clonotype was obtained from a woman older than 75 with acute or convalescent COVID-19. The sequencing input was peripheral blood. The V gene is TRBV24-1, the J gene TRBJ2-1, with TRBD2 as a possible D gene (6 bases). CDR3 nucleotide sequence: TGTGCCACCAGTGATTTAAATAGCGGCCGCCGTAATGAGCAGTTCTTC. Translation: CATSDLNSGRRNEQFF.